This TCR beta chain originates from a study of response to subunit inactivated influenza vaccine. Study-level findings and limits: Researchers suggested that each seasonal influenza vaccination recruits few new T cells.

The V end was cut by 0 bases, the J end by 6 bases, with 12 bases between. This CDR3 has 15 amino acids. CDR1 SGHRS and CDR2 YFSETQ come from the germline V gene. Each CDR3 protein gets one entry after TCRdb re-called the RT-PCR reads with MiXCR. Among around 790,000 distinct CDR3 sequences listed, 20% to 25% were seen once. The table lists this clonotype with a few counts. The antigen is unknown. The rearrangement joins TRBV5-1 to TRBJ2-2; D perhaps matches TRBD1 (8 bases). The sequencing used PBMCs from blood, collected approximately 5 days after vaccination. The sequence was collected from a middle-aged man who received an inactivated influenza vaccine. CDR3 bases: TGCGCCAGCAGCTTGGACAGGGGGGGATCCGGGGAGCTGTTTTTT. Translation gives CASSLDRGGSGELFF.